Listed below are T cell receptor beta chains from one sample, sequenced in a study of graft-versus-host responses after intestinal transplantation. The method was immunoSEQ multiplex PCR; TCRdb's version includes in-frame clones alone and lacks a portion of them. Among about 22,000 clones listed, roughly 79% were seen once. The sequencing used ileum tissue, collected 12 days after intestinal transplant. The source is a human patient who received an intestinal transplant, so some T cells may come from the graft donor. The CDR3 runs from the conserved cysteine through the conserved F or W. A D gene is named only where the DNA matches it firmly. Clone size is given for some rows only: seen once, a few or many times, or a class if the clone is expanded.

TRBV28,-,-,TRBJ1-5,TGTGCCAGCAGTTTATTTGCAGGGCTCCGCAATCAGCCCCAGCATTTT,CASSLFAGLRNQPQHF
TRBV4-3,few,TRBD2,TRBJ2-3,TGCGCCAGCAGCCTGGGGAGGGTGGGCACAGATACGCAGTATTTT,CASSLGRVGTDTQYF
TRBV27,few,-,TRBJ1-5,TGTGCCAGCAGTCCCGGCGGGCTCAGCCAGCCCCAGCATTTT,CASSPGGLSQPQHF
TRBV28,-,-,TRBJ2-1,TGTGCCAGCAGCGCCTTAGGACTACCGGCCTACAATGAGCAGTTCTTC,CASSALGLPAYNEQFF
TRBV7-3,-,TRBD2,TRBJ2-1,TGTGCCAGCAGCTTTGTCCCGGGACTAGCGGGGGACCTCAATGAGCAGTTCTTC,CASSFVPGLAGDLNEQFF
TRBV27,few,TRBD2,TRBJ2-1,TGTGCCAGCAGTTGGTCGACTAGCGGTTACAATGAGCAGTTCTTC,CASSWSTSGYNEQFF
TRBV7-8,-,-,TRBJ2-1,TGTGCCAGCAGCTTAGCGGAAAGGACAGCCGGCAACAATGAGCAGTTCTTC,CASSLAERTAGNNEQFF
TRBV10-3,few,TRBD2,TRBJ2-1,TGTGCCATCAGTGAGTCGAGAATGGGGCTAGCGGGAGCAGGGGAGCAGTTCTTC,CAISESRMGLAGAGEQFF
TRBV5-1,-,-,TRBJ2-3,TGCGCCAGCAGCCCTTTGAGCACAGATACGCAGTATTTT,CASSPLSTDTQYF
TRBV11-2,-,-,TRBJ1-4,TGTGCCAGCAGCTTCTCTTTTGGGGCCGGGGGTGTGGGAAAACTGTTTTTT,CASSFSFGAGGVGKLFF
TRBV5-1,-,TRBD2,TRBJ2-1,TGCGCCAGCAGCTGGCCGGGACTAGCGGGGGTCGATGAGCAGTTCTTC,CASSWPGLAGVDEQFF
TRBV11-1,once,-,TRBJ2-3,TGTGCCAGCAGCTTCAGCGGGAGCACAGATACGCAGTATTTT,CASSFSGSTDTQYF
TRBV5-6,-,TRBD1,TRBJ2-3,TGTGCCAGCAGCCGCCTCGATCGACAGGGCGCAGATACGCAGTATTTT,CASSRLDRQGADTQYF
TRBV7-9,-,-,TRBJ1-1,TGTGCCAGCAGTGGGGGGTATGCGGGGAACACTGAAGCTTTCTTT,CASSGGYAGNTEAFF
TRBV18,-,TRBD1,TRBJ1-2,TGTGCCAGCTCCCGGGGACAGTCCAATGGCTACACCTTC,CASSRGQSNGYTF
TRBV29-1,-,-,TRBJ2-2,TGCAGCGTTGATGTCCGCGCGAACACCGGGGAGCTGTTTTTT,CSVDVRANTGELFF
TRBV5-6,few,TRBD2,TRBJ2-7,TGTGCCAGCAGCTTCCCTAGCGGGGGGGCCTACGAGCAGTACTTC,CASSFPSGGAYEQYF
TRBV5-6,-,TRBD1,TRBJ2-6,TGTGCCAGCAGCGCCGGGACAGGGGGCTCTGGGGCCAACGTCCTGACTTTC,CASSAGTGGSGANVLTF
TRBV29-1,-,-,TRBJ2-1,TGCAGCGCTCGACTCCAACAACGGGGCAATGAGCAGTTCTTC,CSARLQQRGNEQFF
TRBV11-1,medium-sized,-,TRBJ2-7,TGTGCCAGCAGCTTAGCAGGGGCGGACGAGCAGTACTTC,CASSLAGADEQYF
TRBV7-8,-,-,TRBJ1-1,TGTGCCAGCAGCTTCGCGGGCGGGAACTTTGAAGCTTTCTTT,CASSFAGGNFEAFF
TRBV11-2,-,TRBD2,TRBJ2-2,TGTGCCAGCAGCTCGCGACCGAACGGGGGGGCCGGGGAGCTGTTTTTT,CASSSRPNGGAGELFF
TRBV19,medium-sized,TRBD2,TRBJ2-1,TGTGCCAGTAGTGGGGGGCCTAGCGGGGTTTACAATGAGCAGTTCTTC,CASSGGPSGVYNEQFF
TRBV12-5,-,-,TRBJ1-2,TGTGCTAGTGGTGCGGCTTTTTCTAACTATGGCTACACCTTC,CASGAAFSNYGYTF
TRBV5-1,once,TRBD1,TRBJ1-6,TGCGCCAGCAGCTGGGGGGACAGTGCTAATTCACCCCTCCACTTT,CASSWGDSANSPLHF
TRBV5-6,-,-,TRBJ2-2,TGTGCCAGCAGCCCGGTCGGGCTAGCGCCTAACACCGGGGAGCTGTTTTTT,CASSPVGLAPNTGELFF
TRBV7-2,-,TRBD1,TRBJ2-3,TGTGCCAGCAGCCAACCCGGAGACAGGGTCACAGATACGCAGTATTTT,CASSQPGDRVTDTQYF
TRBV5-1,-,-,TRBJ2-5,TGCGCCAGCAGCTTGTCTAGCTCACAGGAGACCCAGTACTTC,CASSLSSSQETQYF
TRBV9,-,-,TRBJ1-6,TGTGCCAGCAGCGTAGCAGGGATGTCCTATAATTCACCCCTCCACTTT,CASSVAGMSYNSPLHF